This entry concerns a single T cell receptor beta chain. Its antigen is unidentified. TCRdb's table, derived via immunoSEQ multiplex PCR, lists solely in-frame clones and lacks some. The table shows 2,500 to 3,500 clones, with more than 75% occurring only once. Germline loops: CDR1 SGHNT, CDR2 YYREEE (reference sequence). The CDR3 runs to 14 residues. Losses at the gene ends were 6 bases for V and 2 bases for J; bases not matched to a gene: 1. This sample is part of a study of chemoradiotherapy in HPV16-positive cancers. Findings of the study overall: For HPV16-positive patients, expanding HPV-responsive T cells associated with longer recurrence-free survival.

The sequencing used tumor tissue, collected from a patient who underwent chemoradiotherapy. V is TRBV5-4 and J is TRBJ2-6, with 8 bases that match TRBD1. This sequence originates from a human donor with HPV-associated anogenital cancer. Here the CDR3 DNA reads TGTGCCAGCAAGGGACAGGCTGGGGCCAACGTCCTGACTTTC. Its protein is CASKGQAGANVLTF. Combining the CDR3 with reference TRBV5-4 and TRBJ2-6 gives the whole variable domain ETGVTQSPTHLIKTRGQQVTLRCSSQSGHNTVSWYQQALGQGPQFIFQYYREEENGRGNFPPRFSGLQFPNYSSELNVNALELDDSALYLCASKGQAGANVLTFGAGSRLTVL.